This is a list of T cell receptor beta chains from one sample in a study of follicular helper T cells after annual influenza vaccination. Produced via immunoSEQ multiplex PCR; TCRdb's table is partial and in-frame only. The table has about 27,000 clones, roughly 80% seen once; the top ten hold about 1.2%. This specimen consisted of CXCR5+ CD38- circulating T follicular helper cells from blood, obtained on the day of influenza vaccination. The source of these receptors is an adult who received the influenza vaccine. The CDR3 runs from the conserved cysteine through the conserved F or W. D genes are given only for firm matches. Clone size appears in some rows only: once, few, many, or a class for an expanded clone.

len: 14; j_gene: TRBJ2-2; d_gene: TRBD2; abundance: NA; v_gene: TRBV6-1; CDR3aa: CASSVGGDTGELFF; CDR3nt: TGTGCCAGCAGTGTGGGGGGGGACACCGGGGAGCTGTTTTTT
len: 15; j_gene: TRBJ2-3; d_gene: TRBD2; abundance: NA; v_gene: TRBV5-1; CDR3aa: CASSLAEAGGDTQYF; CDR3nt: TGCGCCAGCAGCTTGGCCGAGGCGGGGGGGGATACGCAGTATTTT
len: 17; j_gene: TRBJ2-5; d_gene: NA; abundance: NA; v_gene: TRBV5-1; CDR3aa: CASSLGMQRVNEETQYF; CDR3nt: TGCGCCAGCAGCTTGGGGATGCAGAGGGTGAACGAAGAGACCCAGTACTTC
len: 15; j_gene: TRBJ1-6; d_gene: TRBD1; abundance: NA; v_gene: TRBV15; CDR3aa: CATSREGQGNSPLHF; CDR3nt: TGTGCCACCAGCAGAGAGGGACAGGGAAATTCACCCCTCCACTTT
len: 16; j_gene: TRBJ2-7; d_gene: NA; abundance: NA; v_gene: TRBV15; CDR3aa: CATSRDEGRDFLEQYF; CDR3nt: TGTGCCACCAGCAGAGATGAGGGCAGGGACTTCTTGGAGCAGTACTTC
len: 15; j_gene: TRBJ2-5; d_gene: TRBD1; abundance: NA; v_gene: TRBV4-1; CDR3aa: CASSPTGGAVETQYF; CDR3nt: TGCGCCAGCAGCCCGACAGGGGGCGCGGTAGAGACCCAGTACTTC
len: 15; j_gene: TRBJ1-2; d_gene: NA; abundance: once; v_gene: TRBV5-6; CDR3aa: CASSLFIRTAYGYTF; CDR3nt: TGTGCCAGCAGCTTATTTATCCGGACAGCTTATGGCTACACCTTC
len: 15; j_gene: TRBJ2-7; d_gene: TRBD2; abundance: once; v_gene: TRBV4-2; CDR3aa: CASSQLIAGDSEQYF; CDR3nt: TGTGCCAGCAGCCAACTAATAGCGGGAGATAGCGAGCAGTACTTC
len: 14; j_gene: TRBJ1-6; d_gene: NA; abundance: NA; v_gene: TRBV5-5; CDR3aa: CASTPGLLNSPLHF; CDR3nt: TGTGCCAGCACGCCGGGACTGCTTAATTCACCCCTCCACTTT
len: 15; j_gene: TRBJ2-1; d_gene: TRBD1; abundance: NA; v_gene: TRBV6-4; CDR3aa: CASSTGTGRINEQFF; CDR3nt: TGTGCCAGCAGTACCGGGACAGGGAGAATCAATGAGCAGTTCTTC
len: 13; j_gene: TRBJ2-7; d_gene: NA; abundance: NA; v_gene: TRBV7-2; CDR3aa: CASSRVSSYEQYF; CDR3nt: TGTGCCAGCAGCCGTGTGAGCTCCTACGAGCAGTACTTC
len: 14; j_gene: TRBJ1-5; d_gene: NA; abundance: NA; v_gene: TRBV5-1; CDR3aa: CASSLGQINQPQHF; CDR3nt: TGCGCCAGCAGCTTGGGGCAGATCAATCAGCCCCAGCATTTT
len: 16; j_gene: TRBJ2-5; d_gene: NA; abundance: NA; v_gene: TRBV6-1; CDR3aa: CASSEWGAGAQETQYF; CDR3nt: TGTGCCAGCAGTGAATGGGGGGCGGGGGCCCAAGAGACCCAGTACTTC
len: 15; j_gene: TRBJ2-1; d_gene: NA; abundance: few; v_gene: TRBV15; CDR3aa: CATSRGERRVGEQFF; CDR3nt: TGTGCCACCAGCAGAGGGGAGCGGAGGGTGGGTGAGCAGTTCTTC
len: 14; j_gene: TRBJ1-5; d_gene: NA; abundance: NA; v_gene: TRBV6-1; CDR3aa: CASSQGYSNQPQHF; CDR3nt: TGTGCCAGCAGTCAGGGGTATAGCAATCAGCCCCAGCATTTT
len: 14; j_gene: TRBJ2-3; d_gene: NA; abundance: NA; v_gene: TRBV19; CDR3aa: CASSNDRYRGTQYF; CDR3nt: TGTGCCAGTAGTAACGACAGGTATAGAGGTACGCAGTATTTT
len: 17; j_gene: TRBJ2-4; d_gene: TRBD1; abundance: NA; v_gene: TRBV6-1; CDR3aa: CASSVRTGQGAKNIQYF; CDR3nt: TGTGCCAGCAGTGTTCGGACAGGGCAGGGGGCCAAAAACATTCAGTACTTC
len: 12; j_gene: TRBJ2-1; d_gene: TRBD2; abundance: once; v_gene: TRBV29-1; CDR3aa: CSVGLAGHEQFF; CDR3nt: TGCAGCGTTGGGCTAGCGGGCCACGAGCAGTTCTTC
len: 14; j_gene: TRBJ1-3; d_gene: NA; abundance: NA; v_gene: TRBV12-5; CDR3aa: CASGLSRASNTIYF; CDR3nt: TGTGCTAGTGGCCTTTCCAGGGCGAGCAACACCATATATTTT
len: 13; j_gene: TRBJ1-1; d_gene: TRBD1; abundance: NA; v_gene: TRBV29-1; CDR3aa: CSGKQGRNGEAFF; CDR3nt: TGCAGCGGCAAACAGGGGAGGAACGGTGAAGCTTTCTTT
len: 16; j_gene: TRBJ1-3; d_gene: NA; abundance: NA; v_gene: TRBV19; CDR3aa: CASSTRPGPWGNTIYF; CDR3nt: TGTGCCAGTAGTACCCGGCCAGGCCCTTGGGGAAACACCATATATTTT
len: 16; j_gene: TRBJ2-7; d_gene: NA; abundance: NA; v_gene: TRBV5-6; CDR3aa: CASSFSGQRSSYEQYF; CDR3nt: TGTGCCAGCAGCTTTTCCGGACAGAGGAGCTCCTACGAGCAGTACTTC
len: 15; j_gene: TRBJ2-1; d_gene: TRBD2; abundance: NA; v_gene: TRBV7-3; CDR3aa: CASSLQGGTRHEQFF; CDR3nt: TGTGCCAGCAGCCTCCAAGGTGGGACTAGGCATGAGCAGTTCTTC
len: 14; j_gene: TRBJ2-1; d_gene: NA; abundance: NA; v_gene: TRBV27; CDR3aa: CASRLGRHNNEQFF; CDR3nt: TGTGCCAGCAGACTGGGCCGACATAACAATGAGCAGTTCTTC
len: 16; j_gene: TRBJ2-5; d_gene: TRBD1; abundance: NA; v_gene: TRBV9; CDR3aa: CASSVAGTGAIETQYF; CDR3nt: TGTGCCAGCAGCGTAGCCGGGACAGGGGCAATAGAGACCCAGTACTTC
len: 18; j_gene: TRBJ2-5; d_gene: TRBD1; abundance: NA; v_gene: TRBV5-1; CDR3aa: CASSTQTGFAGMGETQYF; CDR3nt: TGCGCCAGCAGCACCCAGACAGGGTTCGCAGGTATGGGAGAGACCCAGTACTTC
len: 17; j_gene: TRBJ1-5; d_gene: NA; abundance: NA; v_gene: TRBV27; CDR3aa: CASSFRSPRGLAQPQHF; CDR3nt: TGTGCCAGCAGTTTTAGATCCCCCAGGGGTTTGGCTCAGCCCCAGCATTTT
len: 16; j_gene: TRBJ1-1; d_gene: NA; abundance: NA; v_gene: TRBV29-1; CDR3aa: CSVEFQQALSGTEAFF; CDR3nt: TGCAGCGTTGAGTTCCAACAGGCCCTCTCGGGCACTGAAGCTTTCTTT
len: 13; j_gene: TRBJ2-7; d_gene: TRBD2; abundance: NA; v_gene: TRBV29-1; CDR3aa: CSTRLAGAYEQYF; CDR3nt: TGCAGCACCAGACTAGCGGGGGCCTACGAGCAGTACTTC